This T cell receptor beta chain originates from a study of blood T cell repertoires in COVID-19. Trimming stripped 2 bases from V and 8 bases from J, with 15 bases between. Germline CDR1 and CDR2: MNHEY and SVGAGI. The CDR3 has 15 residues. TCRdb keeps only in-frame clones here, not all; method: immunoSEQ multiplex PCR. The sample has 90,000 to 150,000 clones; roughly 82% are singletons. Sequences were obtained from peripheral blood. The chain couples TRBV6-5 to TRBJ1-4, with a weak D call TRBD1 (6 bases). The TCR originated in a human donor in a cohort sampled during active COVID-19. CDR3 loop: CASSYDSGQGEKLFF. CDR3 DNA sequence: TGTGCCAGCAGTTACGATAGTGGGCAGGGGGAAAAACTGTTTTTT.